Listed here is a single T cell receptor beta chain. These data come from a study of CD8+CD57+ T cells in acquired aplastic anemia. Profiling of TCR beta VDJ combinations and CDR3 sequences used genomic DNA as template. A single record per CDR3 protein comes from TCRdb applying MiXCR to the reads. The sample carries some 200,000 distinct CDR3 sequences, over 60% recorded once. The TCR sequence derives from a human donor in good health. Sequencing used sorted CD4+, CD8+, or CD8+CD57+ T cells (not recorded which) from PBMCs.

This CDR3 reads CASSLAVGGGKPEAFF. DNA for the CDR3: TGTGCCAGCAGCTTAGCCGTCGGCGGGGGTAAACCTGAAGCTTTCTTT. This chain joins TRBV5-4 and TRBJ1-1; the D gene is possibly TRBD1 (5 bases). This CDR3 region has 16 residues. CDR1 and CDR2 from the germline V gene are SGHNT and YYREEE (reference sequence). The germline V and J ends were trimmed by 2 bases and 6 bases, with 20 bases remaining between them.